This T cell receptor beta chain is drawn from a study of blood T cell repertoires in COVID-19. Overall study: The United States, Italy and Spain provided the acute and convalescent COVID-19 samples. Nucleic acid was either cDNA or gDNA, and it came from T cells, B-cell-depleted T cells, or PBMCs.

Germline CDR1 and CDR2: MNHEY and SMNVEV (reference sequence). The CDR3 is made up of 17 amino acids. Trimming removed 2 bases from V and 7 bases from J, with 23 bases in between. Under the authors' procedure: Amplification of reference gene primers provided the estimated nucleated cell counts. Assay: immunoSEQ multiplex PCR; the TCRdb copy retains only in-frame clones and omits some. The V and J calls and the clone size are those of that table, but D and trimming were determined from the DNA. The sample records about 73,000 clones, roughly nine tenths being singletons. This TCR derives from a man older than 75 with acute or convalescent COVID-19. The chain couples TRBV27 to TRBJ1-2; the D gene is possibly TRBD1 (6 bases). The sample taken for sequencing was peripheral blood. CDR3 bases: TGTGCCAGCAGTTTAATAGGCGAAGGCAGGGGAGTAGTTGGCTACACCTTC. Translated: CASSLIGEGRGVVGYTF.